The 17 T cell receptor beta chains listed next were all sequenced from one sample in a study of blood T cell repertoires in COVID-19. The assay was immunoSEQ multiplex PCR, and TCRdb's table has in-frame clones only and misses some. The sample includes approximately 160,000 clones, about 88% of them seen just once. The source material was peripheral blood. Every receptor here comes from a man in his 60s with active or convalescent COVID-19.

CDR3 sequence (DNA): TGTGCCTGGAGCATCGACAGAATAGATAATTCACCCCTCCACTTT. Translation: CAWSIDRIDNSPLHF. The rearrangement links TRBV30 to TRBJ1-6; tentatively, D is TRBD1 (5 bases). The CDR3 has 15 residues. Germline V gene lookup returns CDR1 GTSNPN and CDR2 SVGIG (reference sequence). V was trimmed by 3 bases and J by 5 bases, leaving 14 bases between them.

This sequence joins TRBV5-1 and TRBJ1-1; D may be TRBD1 (6 bases). Looked up from germline, CDR1 is SGHRS and CDR2 is YFSETQ. CDR3 length equals 16 residues. V gave up 4 bases and J gave up 1 base, with 17 bases separating them. The CDR3 region has the DNA TGCGCCAGCAGCCAAAGGGGCGGGGGCTGGAACACTGAAGCTTTCTTT. It translates to CASSQRGGGWNTEAFF.

The J gene is TRBJ1-1, the V gene TRBV9; D is ambiguous. The germline CDR1 and CDR2 sequences are SGDLS and YYNGEE. The V end lost 4 bases, the J end lost 8 bases, and 9 bases lay between the germline ends. The CDR3 is 11 residues long. This CDR3 is CASSPSEEAFF. CDR3 bases: TGTGCCAGCAGCCCCAGTGAAGAAGCTTTCTTT. Combining the CDR3 with reference TRBV9 and TRBJ1-1 gives the whole variable domain DSGVTQTPKHLITATGQRVTLRCSPRSGDLSVYWYQQSLDQGLQFLIQYYNGEERAKGNILERFSAQQFPDLHSELNLSSLELGDSALYFCASSPSEEAFFGQGTRLTVV.

In its sample, this clone was seen a few times. The rearrangement joins TRBV7-2 to TRBJ1-2, with 10 bases identical to TRBD1. Germline values: CDR1 SGHTA, CDR2 FQGNSA. This CDR3 comprises 14 residues. The ends lost 2 bases at V and 6 bases at J; junction bases unmatched: 3. CDR3 nucleotide sequence: TGTGCCAGCAGCTTACAAGGGACAGGGGATGGCTACACCTTC. Protein product: CASSLQGTGDGYTF.

This clone has a single count. The chain couples TRBV12-2 to TRBJ2-1; the table's TRBD2 call for D was not verified on the DNA. TRBV12-2 is a known pseudogene. CDR3 length: 13 amino acids. In nucleotides, the CDR3 is TGTGCAAGTCGAGCGGACCTTTACAATGAGCAGTTCTTC. Protein sequence: CASRADLYNEQFF.

The chain has TRBV7-2 and TRBJ2-6; 9 nucleotides line up with TRBD1. The CDR3 is made up of 16 amino acids. Germline CDR1 and CDR2: SGHTA and FQGNSA. The junction had 4 bases not matched to a gene; V was cut back by 5 bases and J by 2 bases. The CDR3 nucleotides are TGTGCCAGCAGCACTCGACAGGGGGCTGGGGCCAACGTCCTGACTTTC. Encoded protein: CASSTRQGAGANVLTF.

V usage is TRBV2 and J usage is TRBJ1-5; possible D gene TRBD1, 5 bases. The CDR3 loop spans 14 amino acids. Trimming stripped 3 bases from V and 3 bases from J, with 9 bases between. Germline V gives CDR1 SNHLY, CDR2 FYNNEI. In DNA form, the CDR3 reads TGTGCCAGCAGTGACAGGGTTTCCAATCAGCCCCAGCATTTT. It translates to CASSDRVSNQPQHF.

This clone has just one count. V gene TRBV9 combines with J gene TRBJ2-3, with D tentatively TRBD1 (5 bases). CDR1 is SGDLS, CDR2 YYNGEE, per germline. The CDR3 spans 17 residues. Trimming stripped 0 bases from V and 3 bases from J, with 17 bases between. For the CDR3, the DNA is TGTGCCAGCAGCGTAGGGGGCAGGACGCAAAGTACAGATACGCAGTATTTT. This sequence encodes CASSVGGRTQSTDTQYF.

This chain connects TRBV5-1 to TRBJ2-7; 7 bases fit TRBD1. V lost 2 bases to trimming and J lost 2 bases; unmatched junction nucleotides: 7. This CDR3 is built from 15 residues. Per the germline V gene, CDR1 is SGHRS and CDR2 is YFSETQ. The CDR3 region has the DNA TGCGCCAGCAGCTTAGGGACAGCCATGACCTACGAGCAGTACTTC. Translated, it gives CASSLGTAMTYEQYF.

V usage is TRBV14 and J usage is TRBJ2-5; no definite D call. The CDR3 is made up of 13 amino acids. V lost 0 bases to trimming and J lost 4 bases, with 6 bases between them. Germline CDR1 reads SGHDN; CDR2 reads FVKESK. The CDR3 reads CASSQDPVETQYF. The CDR3, as DNA: TGTGCCAGCAGCCAAGATCCCGTAGAGACCCAGTACTTC. The full variable domain, rest sourced from reference TRBV14 and TRBJ2-5, is EAGVTQFPSHSVIEKGQTVTLRCDPISGHDNLYWYRRVMGKEIKFLLHFVKESKQDESGMPNNRFLAERTGGTYSTLKVQPAELEDSGVYFCASSQDPVETQYFGPGTRLLVL.

In DNA form, the CDR3 reads TGTGCCAGCAGTTACGGGCAGGGGGCGAAGGCTGAAGCTTTCTTT. This gives the protein CASSYGQGAKAEAFF. The J gene is TRBJ1-1, the V gene TRBV6-5; 8 nucleotides match TRBD1. V was clipped by 2 bases and J by 6 bases; unmatched bases: 8. Germline CDR1 and CDR2: MNHEY and SVGAGI. The CDR3 covers 15 residues.

This sequence joins TRBV6-5 and TRBJ1-2; 7 bases are shared with TRBD1. The CDR3 runs 15 residues. From germline, CDR1 is MNHEY and CDR2 SVGAGI. V shed 6 bases, J shed 0 bases, and the junction held 7 bases outside the gene matches. Here the CDR3 reads CASSKDRDPNYGYTF. CDR3 DNA: TGTGCCAGCAGCAAAGACAGGGATCCTAACTATGGCTACACCTTC.

The rearrangement links TRBV5-4 to TRBJ2-6, with unresolved D. The CDR3 extends over 16 amino acids. Trimming cost V 1 base and J 0 bases, with 8 bases left between them. Germline CDR1 and CDR2: SGHNT and YYREEE (reference sequence). CDR3 sequence (DNA): TGTGCCAGCAGCTTGCAAGCCTTCTCTGGGGCCAACGTCCTGACTTTC. Translating gives CASSLQAFSGANVLTF.

The chain has TRBV6-5 and TRBJ2-7; 9 nucleotides match TRBD1. The junction had 7 bases not matched to a gene; V was cut back by 5 bases and J by 2 bases. Germline values: CDR1 MNHEY, CDR2 SVGAGI. This CDR3 is 15 amino acids long. In DNA form, the CDR3 reads TGTGCCAGCAGTCGGGACAGGGCCTTAGCCTACGAGCAGTACTTC. It translates to CASSRDRALAYEQYF.

This chain uses TRBV27 with TRBJ2-1; TRBD2 matches 7 bases. The CDR3 runs to 14 residues. Unmatched junction bases numbered 3, after V lost 1 base and J lost 6 bases. Germline CDR1 and CDR2: MNHEY and SMNVEV (reference sequence). In nucleotides, the CDR3 is TGTGCCAGCAGTTTATGGTCTAGCGGCAATGAGCAGTTCTTC. Translating it yields CASSLWSSGNEQFF.

This chain links TRBV3-1 (or the pseudogene TRBV3-2) with TRBJ2-1; no reliable D call. CDR3 length: 14 amino acids. The germline V and J ends were trimmed by 2 bases and 4 bases, with 9 bases remaining between them. From germline, CDR1 is LGHDT and CDR2 YNNKEL (reference sequence). DNA for the CDR3: TGTGCCAGCAGCCAATCTCCACAGTACAATGAGCAGTTCTTC. This encodes CASSQSPQYNEQFF.

The chain has TRBV3-1 (or the pseudogene TRBV3-2) and TRBJ2-7, with D uncertain. CDR1 is LGHDT, CDR2 YNNKEL, per germline (reference sequence). The CDR3 totals 15 residues. V shed 1 base and J shed 0 bases, with 10 bases lying between them. The CDR3 region has the DNA TGTGCCAGCAGCCAAGCTCATAAGAGCTCCTACGAGCAGTACTTC. This codes for CASSQAHKSSYEQYF.